This T cell receptor beta chain stems from a study of breast tumors, draining lymph nodes, adjacent tissues. General study findings and limits: Data fit most tumor T cells coming from lymph node, expanding in tumor. Tumor T cell lymph node origin was a supported hypothesis, not proven. Luminal-like breast cancer showed significantly higher tumor–nontumor repertoire similarity than basal-like. Tumor repertoires ranked between lymph nodes and nontumor tissue in diversity, with V and J gene preferences.

One entry per CDR3 protein results from TCRdb running MiXCR on the multiplex PCR reads. This sample has 130,000 or so distinct CDR3 sequences; 21% occur once, and the top ten carry around 2.2%. This clonotype was seen at least ten times. The antigen is not known. From germline, CDR1 is SEHNR and CDR2 FQNEAQ (reference sequence). The CDR3 is 13 amino acids. Trimming cost V 4 bases and J 3 bases, with 7 bases left between them. Breast cancer patients provided tissue from their axillary draining lymph nodes. The source material was axillary lymph node tissue. The receptor was derived from a female donor with breast cancer. Some clones in this sample may be carry-over from other donors' samples. V and J are TRBV7-9 and TRBJ1-5; no clear D. CDR3 sequence (DNA): TGTGCCAGCAGCTCGGGGTACAATCAGCCCCAGCATTTT. This translates into CASSSGYNQPQHF.